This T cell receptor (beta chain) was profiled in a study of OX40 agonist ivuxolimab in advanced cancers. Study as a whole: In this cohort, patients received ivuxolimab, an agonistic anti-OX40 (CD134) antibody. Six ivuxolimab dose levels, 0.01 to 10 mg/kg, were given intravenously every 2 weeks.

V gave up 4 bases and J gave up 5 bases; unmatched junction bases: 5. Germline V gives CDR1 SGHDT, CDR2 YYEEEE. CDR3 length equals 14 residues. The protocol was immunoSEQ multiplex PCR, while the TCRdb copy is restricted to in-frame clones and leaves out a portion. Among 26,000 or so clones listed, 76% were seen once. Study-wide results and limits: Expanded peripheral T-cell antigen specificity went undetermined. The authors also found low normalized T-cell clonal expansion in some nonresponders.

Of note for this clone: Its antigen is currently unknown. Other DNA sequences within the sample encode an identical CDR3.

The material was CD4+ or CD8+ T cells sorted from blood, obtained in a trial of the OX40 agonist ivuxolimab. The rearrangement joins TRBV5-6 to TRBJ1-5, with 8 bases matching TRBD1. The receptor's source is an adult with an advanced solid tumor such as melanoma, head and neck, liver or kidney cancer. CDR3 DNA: TGTGCCAGCAGCCTCGGACAGGGAGATCAGCCCCAGCATTTT. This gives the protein CASSLGQGDQPQHF. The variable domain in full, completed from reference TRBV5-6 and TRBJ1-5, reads DAGVTQSPTHLIKTRGQQVTLRCSPKSGHDTVSWYQQALGQGPQFIFQYYEEEERQRGNFPDRFSGHQFPNYSSELNVNALLLGDSALYLCASSLGQGDQPQHFGDGTRLSIL.